The text below deals with one T cell receptor (beta chain). Its specific antigen is unknown. Base qualities are not provided; no much larger clone lies one nucleotide away. The record originates from a study of lymphopenia after photon versus proton radiotherapy (dated by TCRdb to about 2019). In terms of the full investigation: In patients with gastrointestinal tumors who developed high-grade lymphopenia, the study compared the immunological effects of photon radiation therapy with those of proton radiation therapy. The roughly 18 patients in the cohort had gastrointestinal tumors, were treated with either photon or proton therapy, and subsequently developed lymphopenia. The study was designed to characterize how the impact on the immune system differs between the two radiation modalities.

Beyond this particular receptor, the publication reports: Relative stability during treatment was observed in proton-treated patients, whereas loss of naive T cells and TCR diversity and gain of effector/memory populations were observed in photon-treated patients. After the lymphocyte count nadir, photon-treated repertoires showed oligoclonal expansion, especially of CD8+ Temra cells, which drove the drop in diversity. The survival association was assessed only in patients who died, and better survival with proton therapy was presented by the authors as a possibility rather than a demonstrated result. Among patients across the cohort who died, overall survival time showed an inverse correlation with a larger post-nadir drop in TCR diversity.

V was cut back by 4 bases and J by 3 bases, leaving a gap of 15 bases between them. The CDR3 spans 16 residues, from the cysteine through the phenylalanine. The kept DNA is CDR3 alone, 48 bases in frame from the first base. Per the germline V gene (reference sequence), MNHNY is the CDR1 and SVGAGI is the CDR2. The library came from the immunoSEQ multiplex PCR assay. Alongside multiparametric flow cytometry, deep sequencing of rearranged TCR beta loci was used to profile the T cell repertoires. As stored in TCRdb, this immuneACCESS dataset retains in-frame rearrangements with V and J assigned. A fraction of the clones does not appear; measured against another copy, unresolved V genes explain less than half of the discrepancy, and the remainder lacks a known reason. This sample has around 20,000 clones in its table, and 75% to 90% of those were observed once. The top ten clones comprise more than 8% of the sample.

The clonotype was recovered from a man aged 70 or older with pancreatic cancer. Sample: peripheral blood, taken from a patient treated with proton-based radiotherapy. The chain links TRBV6-6 with TRBJ1-4; the D gene is perhaps TRBD1, from 6 matching bases. The DNA sequence is TGTGCCAGCAGTTTCTCCAACAGGGTTGCTAATGAAAAACTGTTTTTT. The encoded protein is CASSFSNRVANEKLFF.